This T cell receptor (beta chain) was identified during a study of blood T cell repertoires in COVID-19. For the study at large: The cDNA or gDNA used as material had been derived from T cells, B-cell-depleted T cells, or PBMCs.

Some clones are missing from TCRdb's copy, which holds only in-frame ones; the method was immunoSEQ multiplex PCR. The data hold some 250,000 clones, with approximately 86% observed a single time. After removal of 4 bases from V and 7 bases from J, the junction contained 14 bases not matched to a gene. CDR3 size: 15 residues. Looked up from germline, CDR1 is SGHRS and CDR2 is YFSETQ. This clone turned up a few times. Material: peripheral blood. The clonotype comes from a woman in her 30s who had recovered from COVID-19. V is TRBV5-1 and J is TRBJ2-7; 7 bases are shared with TRBD2. Written as DNA, the CDR3 is TGCGCCAGCAGCCAGACGGGAGGACTACAAAGTGAGCAGTACTTC. Amino acid sequence: CASSQTGGLQSEQYF.